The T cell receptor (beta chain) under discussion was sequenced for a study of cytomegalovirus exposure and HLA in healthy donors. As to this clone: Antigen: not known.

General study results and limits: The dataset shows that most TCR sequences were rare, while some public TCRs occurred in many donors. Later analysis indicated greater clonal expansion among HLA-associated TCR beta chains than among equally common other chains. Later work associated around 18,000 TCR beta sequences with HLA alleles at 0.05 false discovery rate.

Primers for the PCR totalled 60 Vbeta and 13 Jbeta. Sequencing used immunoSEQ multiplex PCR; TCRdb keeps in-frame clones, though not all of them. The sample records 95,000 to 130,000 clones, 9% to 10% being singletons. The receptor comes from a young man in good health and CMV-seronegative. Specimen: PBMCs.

The CDR3: CATSSLGLHNEQFF. In DNA, the CDR3 is TGTGCCACCTCCTCCCTGGGACTCCACAATGAGCAGTTCTTC. The chain links TRBV27 to TRBJ2-1, with D tentatively TRBD2 (6 bases). The CDR3 covers 14 residues. The V gene lost 10 bases and the J gene lost 5 bases, with 18 bases spanning the gap. From germline, CDR1 is MNHEY and CDR2 SMNVEV (reference sequence).